This is a list of T cell receptor beta chains from one sample in a study of blood T cell repertoires in COVID-19. Data came from immunoSEQ multiplex PCR; TCRdb stores just in-frame clones and leaves some out. Of about 310,000 clones in the sample, roughly nine tenths were seen once. Sequencing used peripheral blood. These receptors were obtained from a woman aged 30 to 39 with COVID-19, enrolled during active disease. Each CDR3 is given with its conserved first and last residue. Fields, in order: V gene, clone size, D gene, J gene, CDR3 protein, CDR3 DNA. The D gene is left open where the match is weak. Size is stated for part of the rows, as once, few or many counts, or as a class when the clone is expanded.

V: TRBV28
size: NA
D: NA
J: TRBJ1-5
CDR3: CASSPGRDSNQPQHF
DNA: TGTGCCAGCAGTCCCGGGAGGGATAGCAATCAGCCCCAGCATTTT

V: TRBV29-1
size: NA
D: NA
J: TRBJ2-1
CDR3: CSYRQGPDEQFF
DNA: TGCAGCTACCGCCAGGGGCCCGATGAGCAGTTCTTC

V: TRBV7-2
size: NA
D: TRBD2
J: TRBJ2-1
CDR3: CASSLELAGAFSYNEQFF
DNA: TGTGCCAGCAGCTTAGAACTAGCGGGAGCGTTCTCCTACAATGAGCAGTTCTTC

V: TRBV3-1/TRBV3-2
size: NA
D: NA
J: TRBJ1-1
CDR3: CASSQAFSSGDTEAFF
DNA: TGTGCCAGCAGCCAAGCCTTCTCCTCAGGGGACACTGAAGCTTTCTTT

V: TRBV10-2
size: NA
D: NA
J: TRBJ2-1
CDR3: CASRDSGSSYNEQFF
DNA: TGCGCCAGCAGAGATAGCGGAAGCTCCTACAATGAGCAGTTCTTC

V: TRBV2
size: NA
D: TRBD1
J: TRBJ2-7
CDR3: CASSERPGQGGSMQYF
DNA: TGTGCCAGCAGTGAAAGGCCGGGACAGGGCGGATCGATGCAGTACTTC

V: TRBV30
size: NA
D: TRBD1
J: TRBJ1-6
CDR3: CAWTGGAGNSPLHF
DNA: TGTGCCTGGACAGGGGGCGCCGGGAATTCACCCCTCCACTTT

V: TRBV4-1
size: once
D: NA
J: TRBJ1-5
CDR3: CASSQDRDQPQHF
DNA: TGCGCCAGCAGCCAAGATCGGGATCAGCCCCAGCATTTT

V: TRBV5-1
size: NA
D: TRBD1
J: TRBJ1-3
CDR3: CASSLVGQGSGNTIYF
DNA: TGCGCCAGCAGCTTGGTGGGACAGGGCTCTGGAAACACCATATATTTT

V: TRBV19
size: NA
D: NA
J: TRBJ1-1
CDR3: CASSIVGRDTEAFF
DNA: TGTGCCAGTAGTATAGTGGGCAGGGATACTGAAGCTTTCTTT

V: TRBV7-3
size: NA
D: NA
J: TRBJ1-3
CDR3: CASSLTGGSGNTIYF
DNA: TGTGCCAGCAGCTTAACAGGGGGCTCTGGAAACACCATATATTTT